This T cell receptor (beta chain) is drawn from a study of blood T cell repertoires in COVID-19. Profiled with immunoSEQ multiplex PCR; TCRdb holds only in-frame clones, not every one. In the table there are tens of thousands of clones, about 91% of which are singletons. The CDR3 has 14 residues. Germline V gene lookup returns CDR1 KGHSH and CDR2 LQKENI. The germline V and J ends were trimmed by 3 bases and 5 bases, with 13 bases remaining between them. The receptor comes from a man between 60 and 75 years old with acute or convalescent COVID-19. The sample was peripheral blood. The chain uses TRBV18 and TRBJ1-1; D remains unclear. In DNA, the CDR3 is TGTGCCAGCTCACCGGGCCTGGCATCGACTGAAGCTTTCTTT. As protein: CASSPGLASTEAFF. Drawing the rest from reference TRBV18 and TRBJ1-1, the complete variable domain is NAGVMQNPRHLVRRRGQEARLRCSPMKGHSHVYWYRQLPEEGLKFMVYLQKENIIDESGMPKERFSAEFPKEGPSILRIQQVVRGDSAAYFCASSPGLASTEAFFGQGTRLTVV.